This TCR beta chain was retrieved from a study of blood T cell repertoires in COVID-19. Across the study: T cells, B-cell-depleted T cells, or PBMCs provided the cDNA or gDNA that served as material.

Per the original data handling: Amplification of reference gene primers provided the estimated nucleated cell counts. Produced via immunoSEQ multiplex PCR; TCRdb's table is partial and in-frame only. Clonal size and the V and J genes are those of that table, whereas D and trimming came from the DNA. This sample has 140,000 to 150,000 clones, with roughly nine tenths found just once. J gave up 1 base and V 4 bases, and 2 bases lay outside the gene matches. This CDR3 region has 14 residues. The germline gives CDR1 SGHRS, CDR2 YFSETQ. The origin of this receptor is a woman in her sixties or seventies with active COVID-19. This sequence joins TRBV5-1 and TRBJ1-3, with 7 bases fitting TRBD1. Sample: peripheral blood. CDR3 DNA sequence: TGCGCCAGCAGCCCAGGGGGATCTGGAAACACCATATATTTT. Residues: CASSPGGSGNTIYF.